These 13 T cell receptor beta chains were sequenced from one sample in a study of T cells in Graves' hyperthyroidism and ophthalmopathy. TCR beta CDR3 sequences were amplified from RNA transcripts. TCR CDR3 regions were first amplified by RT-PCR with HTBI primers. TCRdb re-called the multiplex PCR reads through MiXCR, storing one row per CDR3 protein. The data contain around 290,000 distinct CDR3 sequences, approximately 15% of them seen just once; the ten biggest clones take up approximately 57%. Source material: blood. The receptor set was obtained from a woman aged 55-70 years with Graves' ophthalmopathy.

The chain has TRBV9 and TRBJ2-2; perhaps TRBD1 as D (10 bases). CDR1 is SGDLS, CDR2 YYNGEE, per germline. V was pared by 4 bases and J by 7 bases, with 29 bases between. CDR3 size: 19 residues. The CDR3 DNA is TGTGCCAGCAGCTCCCGGGACAGGGGATTAGCGGGAGTCATCGGGGAGCTGTTTTTT. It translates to CASSSRDRGLAGVIGELFF.

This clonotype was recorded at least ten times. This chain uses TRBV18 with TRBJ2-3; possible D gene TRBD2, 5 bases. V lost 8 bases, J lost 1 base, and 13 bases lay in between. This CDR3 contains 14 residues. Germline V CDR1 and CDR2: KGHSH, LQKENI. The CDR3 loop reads CASRRLRGTDTQYF. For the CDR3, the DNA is TGTGCCAGCCGAAGATTGAGGGGCACAGATACGCAGTATTTT.

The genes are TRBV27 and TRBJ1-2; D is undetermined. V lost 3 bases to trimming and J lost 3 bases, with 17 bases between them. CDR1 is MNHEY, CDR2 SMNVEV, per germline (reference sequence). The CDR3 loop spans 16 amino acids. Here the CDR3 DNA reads TGTGCCAGCAGTTTCCGGACTGCACCGCGGCACTATGGCTACACCTTC. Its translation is CASSFRTAPRHYGYTF.

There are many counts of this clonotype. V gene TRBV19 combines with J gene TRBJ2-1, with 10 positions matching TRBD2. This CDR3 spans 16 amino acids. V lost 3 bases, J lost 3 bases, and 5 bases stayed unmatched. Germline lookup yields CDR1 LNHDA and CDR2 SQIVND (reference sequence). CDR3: CASSISGTSVYNEQFF. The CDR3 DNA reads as TGTGCCAGTAGTATTTCCGGGACTAGCGTCTACAATGAGCAGTTCTTC.

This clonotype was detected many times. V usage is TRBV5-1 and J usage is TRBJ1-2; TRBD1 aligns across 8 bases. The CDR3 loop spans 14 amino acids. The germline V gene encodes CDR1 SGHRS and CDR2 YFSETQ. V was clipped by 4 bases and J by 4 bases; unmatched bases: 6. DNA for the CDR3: TGCGCCAGCAGCCCAACGACAGGGGTCTATGGCTACACCTTC. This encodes CASSPTTGVYGYTF. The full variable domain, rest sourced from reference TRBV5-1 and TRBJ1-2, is KAGVTQTPRYLIKTRGQQVTLSCSPISGHRSVSWYQQTPGQGLQFLFEYFSETQRNKGNFPGRFSGRQFSNSRSEMNVSTLELGDSALYLCASSPTTGVYGYTFGSGTRLTVV.

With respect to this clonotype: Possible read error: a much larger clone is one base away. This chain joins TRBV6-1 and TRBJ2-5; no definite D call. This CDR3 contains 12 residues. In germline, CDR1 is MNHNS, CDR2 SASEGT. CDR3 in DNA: TGTGCCAGCAGACAGACCCAAGATACCCAGTACTTC. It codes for CASRQTQDTQYF.

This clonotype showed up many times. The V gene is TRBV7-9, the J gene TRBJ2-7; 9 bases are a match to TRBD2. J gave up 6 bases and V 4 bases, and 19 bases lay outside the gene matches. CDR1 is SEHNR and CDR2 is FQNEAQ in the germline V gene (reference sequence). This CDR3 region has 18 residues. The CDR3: CASSSYHTPLAGVGEQYF. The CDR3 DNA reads TGTGCCAGCAGCTCCTACCACACTCCCTTAGCGGGAGTGGGCGAGCAGTACTTC.

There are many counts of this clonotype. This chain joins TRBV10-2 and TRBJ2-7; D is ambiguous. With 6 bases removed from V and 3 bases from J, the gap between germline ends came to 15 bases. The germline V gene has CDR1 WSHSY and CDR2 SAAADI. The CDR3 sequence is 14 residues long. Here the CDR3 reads CASRWAERDYEQYF. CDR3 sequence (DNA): TGCGCCAGCAGGTGGGCAGAGCGAGACTACGAGCAGTACTTC.

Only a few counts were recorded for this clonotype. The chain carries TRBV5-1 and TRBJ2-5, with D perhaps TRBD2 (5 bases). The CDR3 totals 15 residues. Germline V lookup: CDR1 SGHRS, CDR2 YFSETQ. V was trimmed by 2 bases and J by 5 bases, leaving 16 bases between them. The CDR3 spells CASSLTPRGPETQYF. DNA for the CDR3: TGCGCCAGCAGCTTAACTCCGAGAGGGCCCGAGACCCAGTACTTC.

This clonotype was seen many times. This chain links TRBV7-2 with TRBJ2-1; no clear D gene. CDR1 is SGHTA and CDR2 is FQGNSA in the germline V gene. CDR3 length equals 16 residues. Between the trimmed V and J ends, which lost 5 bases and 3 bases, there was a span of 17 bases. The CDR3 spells CASSPVGRFLYNEQFF. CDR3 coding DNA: TGTGCCAGCAGCCCCGTGGGCCGGTTCCTCTACAATGAGCAGTTCTTC.

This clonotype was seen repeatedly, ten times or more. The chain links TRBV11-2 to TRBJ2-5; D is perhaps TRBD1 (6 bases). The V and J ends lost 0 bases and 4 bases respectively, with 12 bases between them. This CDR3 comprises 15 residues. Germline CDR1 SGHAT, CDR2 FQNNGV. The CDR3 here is CASSLDLGTTETQYF. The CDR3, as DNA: TGTGCCAGCAGCTTAGATTTGGGGACAACAGAGACCCAGTACTTC.

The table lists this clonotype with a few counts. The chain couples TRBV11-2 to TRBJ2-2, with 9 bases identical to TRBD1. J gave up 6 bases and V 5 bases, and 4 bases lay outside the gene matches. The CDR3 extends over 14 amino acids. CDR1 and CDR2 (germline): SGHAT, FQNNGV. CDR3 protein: CASSQRTGAGELFF. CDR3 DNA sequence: TGTGCCAGCAGCCAAAGGACAGGGGCCGGGGAGCTGTTTTTT.

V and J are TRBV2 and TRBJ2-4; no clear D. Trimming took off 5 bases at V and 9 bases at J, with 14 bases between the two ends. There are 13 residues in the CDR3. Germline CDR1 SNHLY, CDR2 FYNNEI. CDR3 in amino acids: CASSFFGKGIQYF. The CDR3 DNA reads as TGTGCCAGCAGTTTTTTTGGGAAAGGCATTCAGTACTTC.